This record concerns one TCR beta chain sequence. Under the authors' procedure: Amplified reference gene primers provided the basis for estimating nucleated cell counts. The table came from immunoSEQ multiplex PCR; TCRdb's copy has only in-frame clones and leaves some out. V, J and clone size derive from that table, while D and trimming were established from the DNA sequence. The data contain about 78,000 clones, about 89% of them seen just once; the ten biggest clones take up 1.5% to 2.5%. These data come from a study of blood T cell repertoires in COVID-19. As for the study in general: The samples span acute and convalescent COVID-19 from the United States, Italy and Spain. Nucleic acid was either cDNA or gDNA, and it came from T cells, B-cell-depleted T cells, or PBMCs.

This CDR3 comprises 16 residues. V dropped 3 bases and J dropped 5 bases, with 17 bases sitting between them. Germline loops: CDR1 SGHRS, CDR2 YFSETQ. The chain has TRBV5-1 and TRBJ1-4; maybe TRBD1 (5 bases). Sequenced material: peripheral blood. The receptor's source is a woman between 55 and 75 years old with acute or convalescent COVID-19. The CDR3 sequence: CASSSEPTVYNEKLFF. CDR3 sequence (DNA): TGCGCCAGCAGCTCCGAACCGACAGTTTACAATGAAAAACTGTTTTTT.